This T cell receptor beta chain derives from a study of long-term antiretroviral therapy in people with HIV. The wider study: The earliest samples came about a decade before the 2015 immediate-ART recommendation. Study results and limitations: Repertoire composition at all time points was dominated by clones that had expanded before ART.

They ran version v3.0 of the immunoSEQ assay at survey level. The data were produced by immunoSEQ multiplex PCR, yet TCRdb's version contains in-frame clones alone and is incomplete. The sample has under 15,000 clones, about 83% seen once. The V end was cut by 7 bases, the J end by 3 bases, with 16 bases between. Germline V lookup: CDR1 SEHNR, CDR2 FQNEAQ (reference sequence). CDR3 length equals 14 residues. A note on this clone: Its matching antigen is unknown.

This chain links TRBV7-9 with TRBJ2-7; D remains unclear. The starting material was unsorted PBMCs, obtained 3.4 years after starting antiretroviral therapy. This sequence was found in a man aged 35 to 55 with HIV. The CDR3 protein is CASNQPGGSYEQYF. The CDR3 DNA reads as TGTGCCAGCAACCAACCCGGCGGCAGCTACGAGCAGTACTTC.